This entry concerns a single TCR beta chain. Its antigen is unidentified. This record belongs to a study of T cell repertoires in cytomegalovirus infection. Study overall: TCR beta signatures that were public indicated CMV infection and matching HLA type.

Study outcomes and limitations: People with CMV and the relevant HLA were identified by cumulative public TCR beta family frequency. The response measured ex vivo was dominated by TCR beta clonotypes (HLA-C-restricted and CMV-specific).

Each CDR3 protein is one row after TCRdb ran MiXCR on the reads. The data show around 71,000 distinct CDR3 sequences, with more than 20% seen just once and 55% to 75% held by the top ten. CDR1 is SGHTA, CDR2 FQGTGA, per germline. V trimming: 2 bases; J trimming: 6 bases; junction bases outside the gene matches: 6. This CDR3 region has 14 residues. This sequence originates from a human donor in good health (CMV status not recorded). Some clones in this sample may be carry-over from other donors' samples. The sequencing here drew on CD8+ T cells from cultured PBMCs, taken from culture after CMV antigen stimulation. This sequence joins TRBV7-3 and TRBJ2-7; 8 bases map to TRBD1. The DNA for the CDR3 is TGTGCCAGCAGCTTAGTGGACAGGGAGTCCGAGCAGTACTTC. It is translated as CASSLVDRESEQYF.